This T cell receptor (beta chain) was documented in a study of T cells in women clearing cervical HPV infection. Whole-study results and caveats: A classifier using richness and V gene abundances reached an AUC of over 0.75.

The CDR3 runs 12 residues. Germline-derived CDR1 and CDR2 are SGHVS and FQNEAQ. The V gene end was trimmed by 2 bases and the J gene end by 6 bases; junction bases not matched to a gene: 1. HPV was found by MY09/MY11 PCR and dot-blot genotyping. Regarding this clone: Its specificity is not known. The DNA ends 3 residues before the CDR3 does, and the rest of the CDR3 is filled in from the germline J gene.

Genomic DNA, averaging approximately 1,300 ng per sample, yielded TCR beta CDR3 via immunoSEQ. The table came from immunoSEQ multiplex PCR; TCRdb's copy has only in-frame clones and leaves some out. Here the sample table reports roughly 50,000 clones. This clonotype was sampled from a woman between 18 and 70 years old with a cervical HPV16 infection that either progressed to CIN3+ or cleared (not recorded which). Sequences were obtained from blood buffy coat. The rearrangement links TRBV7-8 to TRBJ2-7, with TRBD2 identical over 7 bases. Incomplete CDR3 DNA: TGTGCCAGCAGCTTATGGGGGGGCGAG. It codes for CASSLWGGE. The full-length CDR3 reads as CASSLWGGEQYF. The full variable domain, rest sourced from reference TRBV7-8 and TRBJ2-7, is GAGVSQSPRYKVAKRGQDVALRCDPISGHVSLFWYQQALGQGPEFLTYFQNEAQLDKSGLPSDRFFAERPEGSVSTLKIQRTQQEDSAVYLCASSLWGGEQYFGPGTRLTVT.